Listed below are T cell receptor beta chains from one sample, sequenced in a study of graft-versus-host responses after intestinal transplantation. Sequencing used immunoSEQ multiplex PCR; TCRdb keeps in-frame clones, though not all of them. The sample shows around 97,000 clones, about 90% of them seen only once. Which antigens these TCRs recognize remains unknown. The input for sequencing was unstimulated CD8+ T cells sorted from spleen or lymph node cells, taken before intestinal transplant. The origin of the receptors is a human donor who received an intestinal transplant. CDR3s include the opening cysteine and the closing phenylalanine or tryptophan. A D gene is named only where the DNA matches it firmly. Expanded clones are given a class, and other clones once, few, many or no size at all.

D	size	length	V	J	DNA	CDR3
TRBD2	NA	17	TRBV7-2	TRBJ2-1	TGTGCCAGCAGCTTACCTATAGCGGGAGGGTCCTACAATGAGCAGTTCTTC	CASSLPIAGGSYNEQFF
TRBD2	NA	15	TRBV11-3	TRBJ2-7	TGTGCCAGCAGCCTGAGACTAGCGGGGGAGTACGAGCAGTACTTC	CASSLRLAGEYEQYF
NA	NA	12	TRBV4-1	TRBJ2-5	TGCGCCAGCAGCCCCCAAGGGGAGACCCAGTACTTC	CASSPQGETQYF
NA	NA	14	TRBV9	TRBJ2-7	TGTGCCAGCAGCCAAGGGGGTCCCAGCTACGAGCAGTACTTC	CASSQGGPSYEQYF
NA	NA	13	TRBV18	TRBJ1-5	TGTGCCAGCTCACCGTCCCCAAATCAGCCCCAGCATTTT	CASSPSPNQPQHF
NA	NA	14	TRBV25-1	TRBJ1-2	TGTGCCAGCAGTGAAACGCAGTTCCTATATGGCTACACCTTC	CASSETQFLYGYTF
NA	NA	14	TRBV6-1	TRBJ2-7	TGTGCCAGCAGTGAGGCGGGACTTTCCTACGAGCAGTACTTC	CASSEAGLSYEQYF
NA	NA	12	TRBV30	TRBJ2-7	TGTGCCTGGACCCGACTCGGTTACGAGCAGTACTTC	CAWTRLGYEQYF
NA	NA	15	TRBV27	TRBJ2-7	TGTGCCAGCAGCCCCCTAGTGCCCGGGGCCTACGAGCAGTACTTC	CASSPLVPGAYEQYF
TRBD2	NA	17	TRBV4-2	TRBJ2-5	TGTGCCAGCAGCCAAGATGAATCGTTCGGGGGGGAAGAGACCCAGTACTTC	CASSQDESFGGEETQYF
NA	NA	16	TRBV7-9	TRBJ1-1	TGTGCCAGCAGCTTAGACAAGGGGGGGTCGAACACTGAAGCTTTCTTT	CASSLDKGGSNTEAFF
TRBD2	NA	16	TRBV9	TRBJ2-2	TGTGCCAGCAGTACCAGAGCGGGAGTTATGGCCGGGGAGCTGTTTTTT	CASSTRAGVMAGELFF
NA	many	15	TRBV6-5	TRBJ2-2	TGTGCCAGCAGTTACTCGATAGGTCGTACCGGGGAGCTGTTTTTT	CASSYSIGRTGELFF
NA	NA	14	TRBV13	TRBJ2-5	TGTGCCAGCAGCCCGGTGGCCCGAGGGGAGACCCAGTACTTC	CASSPVARGETQYF
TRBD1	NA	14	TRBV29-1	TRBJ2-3	TGCAGCGCTATCGGGACAGGGTCTTCAGATACGCAGTATTTT	CSAIGTGSSDTQYF
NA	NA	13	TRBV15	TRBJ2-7	TGTGCCACCAGTCGTGCAGGGGAGCTCGAGCAGTACTTC	CATSRAGELEQYF
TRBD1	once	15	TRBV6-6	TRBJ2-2	TGTGCCAGCAGTTACTTGGGACAGGGGGCAGTGGAGCTGTTTTTT	CASSYLGQGAVELFF
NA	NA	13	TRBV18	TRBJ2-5	TGTGCCAGCTCATCTGACAGCCAAGAGACCCAGTACTTC	CASSSDSQETQYF
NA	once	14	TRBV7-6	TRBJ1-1	TGTGCCAGCAGCCCCCCCCCTGGGGACACTGAAGCTTTCTTT	CASSPPPGDTEAFF
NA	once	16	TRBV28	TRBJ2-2	TGCGCCAGCGCCGAGAGATCTGGCCCGAACACCGGGGAGCTGTTTTTT	CASAERSGPNTGELFF
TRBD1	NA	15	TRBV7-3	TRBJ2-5	TGTGCCAGCAGCCCCCAGGGGGCACTAGCTGAGACCCAGTACTTC	CASSPQGALAETQYF
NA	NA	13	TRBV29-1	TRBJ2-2	TGCAGCGTTGGTGGGGCGAACACCGGGGAGCTGTTTTTT	CSVGGANTGELFF
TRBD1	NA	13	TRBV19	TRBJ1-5	TGTGCCGGAGGGACAGATAGCAATCAGCCCCAGCATTTT	CAGGTDSNQPQHF
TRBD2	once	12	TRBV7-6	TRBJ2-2	TGTGCCAGCAGCATAGCGGGCGGGGAGCTGTTTTTT	CASSIAGGELFF
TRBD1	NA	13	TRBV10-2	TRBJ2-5	TGCGCCTGCAAAACAGGGGTCAGGGAGACCCAGTACTTC	CACKTGVRETQYF
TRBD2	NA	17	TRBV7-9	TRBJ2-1	TGTGCCAGCAGCTTAGCTGCCGGGACTAGGGCGTCCAATGAGCAGTTCTTC	CASSLAAGTRASNEQFF
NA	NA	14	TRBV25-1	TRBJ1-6	TGTGCCAGCAGTGGGATCGGGGGGGTCCCACCCCTCCACTTT	CASSGIGGVPPLHF
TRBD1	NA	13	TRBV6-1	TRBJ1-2	TGTGCCAGCACCGAAGACACAGGGGATGGCTACACCTTC	CASTEDTGDGYTF
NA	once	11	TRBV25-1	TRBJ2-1	TGTGCCAGCACACTGTGCAATGAGCAGTTCTTC	CASTLCNEQFF
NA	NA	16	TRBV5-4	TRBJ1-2	TGTGCCAGCAGCCTAAAGACCGGCGCCAACTTCGATGGCTACACCTTC	CASSLKTGANFDGYTF
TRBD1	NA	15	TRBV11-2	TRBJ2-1	TGTGCCAGCAGCCTGGGACAGGTGACTTACAATGAGCAGTTCTTC	CASSLGQVTYNEQFF
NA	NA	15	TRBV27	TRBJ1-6	TGTGCCAGCAGTTTATCACCGGGGTTTGATTCACCCCTCCACTTT	CASSLSPGFDSPLHF
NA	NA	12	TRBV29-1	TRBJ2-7	TGCAGCGTTGAGGGCAGGTCCTACGAGCAGTACTTC	CSVEGRSYEQYF
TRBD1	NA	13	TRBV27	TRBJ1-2	TGTGCCAGCAGTTATGGACAGGGGAGAGGCTACACCTTC	CASSYGQGRGYTF
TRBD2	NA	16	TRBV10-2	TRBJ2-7	TGCGCCAGCAGTGATGACGTAAGAGCGGGAATAGTCGAGCAGTACTTC	CASSDDVRAGIVEQYF
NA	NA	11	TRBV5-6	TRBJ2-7	TGTGCCAGCAGCTTGAATCAGGAGCAGTACTTC	CASSLNQEQYF
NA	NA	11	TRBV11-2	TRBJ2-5	TGTGCCAGCAGCATTCAAGAGACCCAGTACTTC	CASSIQETQYF
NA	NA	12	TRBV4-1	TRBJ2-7	TGCGCCAGCAGCCCCAGCGGTTTCGAGCAGTACTTC	CASSPSGFEQYF
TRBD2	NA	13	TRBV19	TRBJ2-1	TGTGCCAGTCAAACGGGACTAGCGGCTGAGCAGTTCTTC	CASQTGLAAEQFF
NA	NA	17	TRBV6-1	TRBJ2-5	TGTGCCAGCAGTGAAGCGTTTTTTGTGACTGGGGAAGAGACCCAGTACTTC	CASSEAFFVTGEETQYF
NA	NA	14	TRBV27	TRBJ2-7	TGTGCCAGCAGTCAGACACAGAGCCTCTACGAGCAGTACTTC	CASSQTQSLYEQYF
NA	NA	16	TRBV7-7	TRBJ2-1	TGTGCCAGCAGCCCCGCCTTAGGGGGGGGTTACAATGAGCAGTTCTTC	CASSPALGGGYNEQFF
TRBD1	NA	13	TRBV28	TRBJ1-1	TGTGCCAGCAGTTACAGGGGAGGCACTGAAGCTTTCTTT	CASSYRGGTEAFF